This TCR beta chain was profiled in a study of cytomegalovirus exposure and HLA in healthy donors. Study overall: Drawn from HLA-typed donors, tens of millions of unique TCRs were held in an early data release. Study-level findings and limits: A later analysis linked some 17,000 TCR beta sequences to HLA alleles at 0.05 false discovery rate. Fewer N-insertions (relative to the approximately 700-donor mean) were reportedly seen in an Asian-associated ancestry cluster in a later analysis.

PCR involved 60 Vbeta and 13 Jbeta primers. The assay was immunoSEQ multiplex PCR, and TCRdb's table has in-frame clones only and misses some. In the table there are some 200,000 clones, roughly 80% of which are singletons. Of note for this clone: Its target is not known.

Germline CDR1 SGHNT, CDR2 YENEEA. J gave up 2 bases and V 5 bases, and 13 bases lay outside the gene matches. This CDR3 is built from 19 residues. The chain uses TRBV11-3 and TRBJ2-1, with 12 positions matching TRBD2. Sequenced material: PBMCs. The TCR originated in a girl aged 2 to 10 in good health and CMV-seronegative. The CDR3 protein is CASSHRPSSGGATYNEQFF. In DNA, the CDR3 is TGTGCCAGCAGCCACCGTCCTTCTAGCGGGGGGGCCACCTACAATGAGCAGTTCTTC.